This T cell receptor (beta chain) was observed in a study of lymphopenia after photon versus proton radiotherapy. Findings and limits, study-wide: Post-nadir diversity loss with photons came from oligoclonal expansion, particularly CD8+ Temra cells. A bigger post-nadir fall in TCR diversity correlated inversely with survival time in deceased patients. Under photons, naive T cells and diversity fell while effector/memory populations rose.

Clones were read by immunoSEQ multiplex PCR, and TCRdb kept only the in-frame ones, dropping some. The sample gives approximately 80,000 clones, 65% to 85% of which show up once; more than 1.2% is in the top ten. As regards this clone: What it recognizes is unknown.

Here the sequenced sample was peripheral blood, taken from a patient treated with proton-based radiotherapy. The TCR sequence derives from a man aged 55 to 70 with pancreatic cancer.

The chain's CDR3 is CASSSPPGYGYTF. DNA for the CDR3: TGTGCCAGCAGCTCCCCCCCCGGGTATGGCTACACCTTC. The chain employs TRBV11-2 and TRBJ1-2; D uncertain. The V gene's germline CDR1 is SGHAT and CDR2 FQNNGV. The CDR3 runs to 13 residues. V lost 4 bases and J lost 5, with 11 bases in between.